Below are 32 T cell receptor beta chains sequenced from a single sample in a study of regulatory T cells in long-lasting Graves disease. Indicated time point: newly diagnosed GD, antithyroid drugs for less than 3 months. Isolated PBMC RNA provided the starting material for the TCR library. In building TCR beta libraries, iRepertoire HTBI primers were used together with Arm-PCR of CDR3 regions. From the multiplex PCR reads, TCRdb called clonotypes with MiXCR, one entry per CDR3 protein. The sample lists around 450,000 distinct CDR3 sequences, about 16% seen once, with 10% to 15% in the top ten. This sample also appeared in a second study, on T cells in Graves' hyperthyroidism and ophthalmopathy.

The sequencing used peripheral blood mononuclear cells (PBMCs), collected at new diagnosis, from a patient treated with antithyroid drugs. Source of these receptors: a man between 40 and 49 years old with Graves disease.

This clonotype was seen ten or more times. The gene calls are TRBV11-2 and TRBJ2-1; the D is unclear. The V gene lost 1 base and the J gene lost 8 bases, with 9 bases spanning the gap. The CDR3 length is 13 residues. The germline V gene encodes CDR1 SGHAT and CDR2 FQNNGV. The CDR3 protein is CASSLGLDDEQFF. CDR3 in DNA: TGTGCCAGCAGCTTAGGTCTAGACGATGAGCAGTTCTTC.

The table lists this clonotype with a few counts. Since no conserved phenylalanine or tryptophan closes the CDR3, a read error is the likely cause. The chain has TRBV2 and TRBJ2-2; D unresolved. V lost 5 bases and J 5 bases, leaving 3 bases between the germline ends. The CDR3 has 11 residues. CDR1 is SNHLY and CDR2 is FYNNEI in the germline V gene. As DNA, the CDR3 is TGTGCCAGCAGTCTTACCGGGGAGCTGTTTCTT. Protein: CASSLTGELFL.

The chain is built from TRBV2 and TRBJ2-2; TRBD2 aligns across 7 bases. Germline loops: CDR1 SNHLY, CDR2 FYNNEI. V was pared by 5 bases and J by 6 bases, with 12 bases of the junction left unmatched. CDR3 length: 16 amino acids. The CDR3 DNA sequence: TGTGCCAGCAGTCCCCCAAGAAGTCTAGCGGCCGGGGAGCTGTTTTTT. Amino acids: CASSPPRSLAAGELFF.

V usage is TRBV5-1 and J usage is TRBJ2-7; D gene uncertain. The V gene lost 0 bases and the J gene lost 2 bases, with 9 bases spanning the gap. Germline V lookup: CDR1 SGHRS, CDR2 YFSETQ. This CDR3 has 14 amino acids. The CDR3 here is CASSLEDGPYEQYF. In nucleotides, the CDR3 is TGCGCCAGCAGCTTGGAGGACGGCCCCTACGAGCAGTACTTC.

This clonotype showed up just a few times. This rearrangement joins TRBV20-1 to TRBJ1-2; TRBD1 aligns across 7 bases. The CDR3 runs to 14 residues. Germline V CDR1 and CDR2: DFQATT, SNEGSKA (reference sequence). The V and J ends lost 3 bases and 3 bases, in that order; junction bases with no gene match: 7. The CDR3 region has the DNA TGCAGTGCTAGGGAGGGGGCTGGGTACTATGGCTACACCTTC. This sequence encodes CSAREGAGYYGYTF.

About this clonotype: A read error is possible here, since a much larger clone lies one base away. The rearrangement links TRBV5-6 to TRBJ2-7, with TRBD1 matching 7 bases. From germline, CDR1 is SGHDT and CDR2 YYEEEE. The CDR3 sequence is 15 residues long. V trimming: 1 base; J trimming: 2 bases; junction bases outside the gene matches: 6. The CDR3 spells CASSLTGAYTYEQYF. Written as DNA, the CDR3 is TGTGCCAGCAGCTTGACAGGGGCCTACACCTACGAGCAGTACTTC.

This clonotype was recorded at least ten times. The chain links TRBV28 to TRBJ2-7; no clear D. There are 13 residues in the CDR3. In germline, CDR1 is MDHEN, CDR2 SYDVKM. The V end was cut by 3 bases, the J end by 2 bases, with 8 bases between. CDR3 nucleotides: TGTGCCAGCAGTTTCCCTGGTACCTACGAGCAGTACTTC. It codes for CASSFPGTYEQYF.

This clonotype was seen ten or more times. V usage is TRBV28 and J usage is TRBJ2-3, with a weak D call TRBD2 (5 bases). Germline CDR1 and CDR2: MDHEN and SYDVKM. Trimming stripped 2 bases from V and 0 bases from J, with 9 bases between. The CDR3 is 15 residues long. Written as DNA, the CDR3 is TGTGCCAGCAGTTTAGGAGGTGGGAGCACAGATACGCAGTATTTT. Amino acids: CASSLGGGSTDTQYF.

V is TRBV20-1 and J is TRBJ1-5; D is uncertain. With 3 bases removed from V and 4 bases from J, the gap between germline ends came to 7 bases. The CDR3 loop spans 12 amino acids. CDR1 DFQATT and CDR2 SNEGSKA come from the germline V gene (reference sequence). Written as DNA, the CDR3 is TGCAGTGCTAGGAACTCGAATCAGCCCCAGCATTTT. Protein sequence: CSARNSNQPQHF.

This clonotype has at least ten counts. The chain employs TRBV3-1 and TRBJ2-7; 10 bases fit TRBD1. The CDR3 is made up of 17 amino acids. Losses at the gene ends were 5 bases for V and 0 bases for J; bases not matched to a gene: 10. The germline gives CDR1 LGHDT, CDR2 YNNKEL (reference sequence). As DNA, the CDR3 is TGTGCCAGCAGCATCCGGGACAGGGGCCCTAGCTCCTACGAGCAGTACTTC. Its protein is CASSIRDRGPSSYEQYF.

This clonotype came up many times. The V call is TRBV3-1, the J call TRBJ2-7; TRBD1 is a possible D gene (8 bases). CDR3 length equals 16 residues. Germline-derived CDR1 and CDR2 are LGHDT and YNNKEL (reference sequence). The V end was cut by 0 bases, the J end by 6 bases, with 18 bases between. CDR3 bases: TGTGCCAGCAGCCAAGAGGGAGGGACAGGTTCGGGCGAGCAGTACTTC. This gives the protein CASSQEGGTGSGEQYF.

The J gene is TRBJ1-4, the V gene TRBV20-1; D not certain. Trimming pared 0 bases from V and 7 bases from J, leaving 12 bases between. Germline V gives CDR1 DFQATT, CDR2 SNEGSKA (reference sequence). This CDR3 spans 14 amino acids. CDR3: CSARDGIGGEKLFF. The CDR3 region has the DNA TGCAGTGCTAGAGATGGGATAGGAGGTGAAAAACTGTTTTTT.

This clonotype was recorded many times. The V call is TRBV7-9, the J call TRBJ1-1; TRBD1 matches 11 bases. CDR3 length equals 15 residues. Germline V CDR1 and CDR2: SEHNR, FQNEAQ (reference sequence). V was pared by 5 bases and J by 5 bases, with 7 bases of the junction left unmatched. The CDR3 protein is CASSPKGTGGTEAFF. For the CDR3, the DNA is TGTGCCAGCAGCCCTAAAGGGACAGGGGGGACTGAAGCTTTCTTT.

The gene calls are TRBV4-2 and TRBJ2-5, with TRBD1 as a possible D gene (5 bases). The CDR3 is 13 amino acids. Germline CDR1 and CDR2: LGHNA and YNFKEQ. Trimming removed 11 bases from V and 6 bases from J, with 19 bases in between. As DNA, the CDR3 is TGTGCCTGGAGTGTACAGGAAAGGAAGACCCAGTACTTC. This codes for CAWSVQERKTQYF.

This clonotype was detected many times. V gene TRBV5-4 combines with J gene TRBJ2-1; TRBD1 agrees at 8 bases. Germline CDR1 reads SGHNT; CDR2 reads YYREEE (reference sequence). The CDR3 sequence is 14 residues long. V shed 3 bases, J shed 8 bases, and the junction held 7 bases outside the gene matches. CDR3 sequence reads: CASSSPDRGDEQFF. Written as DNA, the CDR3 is TGTGCCAGCAGCTCTCCCGACAGGGGCGATGAGCAGTTCTTC.

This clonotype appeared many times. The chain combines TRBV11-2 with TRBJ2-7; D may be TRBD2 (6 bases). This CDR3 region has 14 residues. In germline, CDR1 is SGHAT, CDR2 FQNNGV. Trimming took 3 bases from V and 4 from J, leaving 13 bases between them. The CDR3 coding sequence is TGTGCCAGCAGCTTGGAGGAGGGTTGGTACGAGCAGTACTTC. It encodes CASSLEEGWYEQYF.

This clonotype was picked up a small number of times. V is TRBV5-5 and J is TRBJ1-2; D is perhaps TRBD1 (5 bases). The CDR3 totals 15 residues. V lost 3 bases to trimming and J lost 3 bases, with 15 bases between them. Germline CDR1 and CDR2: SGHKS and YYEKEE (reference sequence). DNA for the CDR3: TGTGCCAGCAGCTCGGTCCCCAGGGAGCACTATGGCTACACCTTC. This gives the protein CASSSVPREHYGYTF.

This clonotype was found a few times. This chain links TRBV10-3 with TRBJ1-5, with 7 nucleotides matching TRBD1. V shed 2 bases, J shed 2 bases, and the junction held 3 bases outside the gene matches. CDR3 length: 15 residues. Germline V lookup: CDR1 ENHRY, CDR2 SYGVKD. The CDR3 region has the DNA TGTGCCATCAGTGAGACAGGGGATGGCAATCAGCCCCAGCATTTT. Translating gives CAISETGDGNQPQHF.

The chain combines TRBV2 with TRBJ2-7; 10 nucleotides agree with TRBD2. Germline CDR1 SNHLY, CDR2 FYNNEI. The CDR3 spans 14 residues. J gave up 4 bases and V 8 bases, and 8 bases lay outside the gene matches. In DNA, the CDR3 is TGTGCCAGCGGACCACTAGCGGGAAAGTACGAGCAGTACTTC. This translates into CASGPLAGKYEQYF.

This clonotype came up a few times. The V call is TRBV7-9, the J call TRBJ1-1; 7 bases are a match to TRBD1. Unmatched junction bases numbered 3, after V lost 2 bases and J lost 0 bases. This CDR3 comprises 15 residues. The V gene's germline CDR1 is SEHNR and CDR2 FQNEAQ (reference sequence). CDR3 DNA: TGTGCCAGCAGCTTATCGGGACAGTTGAACACTGAAGCTTTCTTT. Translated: CASSLSGQLNTEAFF. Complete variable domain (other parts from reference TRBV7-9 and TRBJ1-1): DTGVSQNPRHKITKRGQNVTFRCDPISEHNRLYWYRQTLGQGPEFLTYFQNEAQLEKSRLLSDRFSAERPKGSFSTLEIQRTEQGDSAMYLCASSLSGQLNTEAFFGQGTRLTVV.

CDR3 residues: CASSALFVGNLGVGELFF. CDR3 nucleotides: TGTGCCAGCAGTGCCCTTTTTGTTGGTAACCTTGGAGTCGGGGAGCTGTTTTTT. The chain has TRBV25-1 and TRBJ2-2, with D hard to call. This CDR3 contains 18 residues. Deletions cut 4 bases from V and 7 bases from J, with 25 bases between. Germline V gene lookup returns CDR1 MGHDK and CDR2 SYGVNS. Full variable domain (remainder filled in from reference TRBV25-1 and TRBJ2-2): EADIYQTPRYLVIGTGKKITLECSQTMGHDKMYWYQQDPGMELHLIHYSYGVNSTEKGDLSSESTVSRIRTEHFPLTLESARPSHTSQYLCASSALFVGNLGVGELFFGEGSRLTVL.

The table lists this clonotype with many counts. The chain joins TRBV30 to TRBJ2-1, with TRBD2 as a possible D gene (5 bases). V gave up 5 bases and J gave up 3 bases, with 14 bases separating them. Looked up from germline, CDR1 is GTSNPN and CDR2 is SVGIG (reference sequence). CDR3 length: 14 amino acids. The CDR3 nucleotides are TGTGCCTGGGAGCGGTTTGAAAGCTACAATGAGCAGTTCTTC. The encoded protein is CAWERFESYNEQFF. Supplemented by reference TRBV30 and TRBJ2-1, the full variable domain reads SQTIHQWPATLVQPVGSPLSLECTVEGTSNPNLYWYRQAAGRGLQLLFYSVGIGQISSEVPQNLSASRPQDRQFILSSKKLLLSDSGFYLCAWERFESYNEQFFGPGTRLTVL.

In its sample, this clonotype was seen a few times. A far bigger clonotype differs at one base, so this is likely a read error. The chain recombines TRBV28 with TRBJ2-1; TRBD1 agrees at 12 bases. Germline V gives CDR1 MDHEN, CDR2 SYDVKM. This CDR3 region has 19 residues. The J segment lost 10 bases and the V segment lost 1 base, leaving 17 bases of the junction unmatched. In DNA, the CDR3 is TGTGCCAGCAGTTTATCGGGACAGGGGGCGCGGTTGGGGAGGGTCGAGCAGTTCTTC. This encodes CASSLSGQGARLGRVEQFF.

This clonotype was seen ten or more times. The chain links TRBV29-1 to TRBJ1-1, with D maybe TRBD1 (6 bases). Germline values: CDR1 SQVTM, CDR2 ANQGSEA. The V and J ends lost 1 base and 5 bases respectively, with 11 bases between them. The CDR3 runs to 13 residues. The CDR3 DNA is TGCAGCGTTGAAGTACAGGGTGGTACTGAAGCTTTCTTT. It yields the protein CSVEVQGGTEAFF.

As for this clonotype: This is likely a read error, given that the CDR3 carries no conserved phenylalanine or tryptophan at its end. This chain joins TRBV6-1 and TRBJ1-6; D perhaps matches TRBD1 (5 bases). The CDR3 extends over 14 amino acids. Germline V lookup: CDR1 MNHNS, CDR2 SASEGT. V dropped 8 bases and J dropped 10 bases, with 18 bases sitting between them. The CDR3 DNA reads TGTGCCAGCGCCCTTGAGGGGACCAACTCACCCCTCCACTCT. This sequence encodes CASALEGTNSPLHS.

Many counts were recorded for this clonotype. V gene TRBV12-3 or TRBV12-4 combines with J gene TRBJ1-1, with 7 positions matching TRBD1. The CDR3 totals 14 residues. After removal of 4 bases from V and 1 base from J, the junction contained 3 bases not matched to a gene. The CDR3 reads CASSSGQTNTEAFF. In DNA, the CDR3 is TGTGCCAGCAGTTCGGGACAGACGAACACTGAAGCTTTCTTT.

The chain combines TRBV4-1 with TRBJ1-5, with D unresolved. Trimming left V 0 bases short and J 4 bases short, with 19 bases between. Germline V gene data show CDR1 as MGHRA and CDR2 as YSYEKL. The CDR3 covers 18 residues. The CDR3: CASSQDLRKSPWNQPQHF. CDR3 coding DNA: TGCGCCAGCAGCCAAGATTTAAGGAAGTCCCCTTGGAATCAGCCCCAGCATTTT.

The CDR3 region has the DNA TGTGCCTCGGGAAGGAGGTCCGGGGAGCTGTTTTTT. Its translation is CASGRRSGELFF. V is TRBV30 and J is TRBJ2-2, with D tentatively TRBD2 (5 bases). Between the trimmed V and J ends, which lost 7 bases and 6 bases, there was a span of 12 bases. Germline V gene sequence: CDR1 GTSNPN, CDR2 SVGIG (reference sequence). The CDR3 consists of 12 residues. Full variable domain (remainder filled in from reference TRBV30 and TRBJ2-2): SQTIHQWPATLVQPVGSPLSLECTVEGTSNPNLYWYRQAAGRGLQLLFYSVGIGQISSEVPQNLSASRPQDRQFILSSKKLLLSDSGFYLCASGRRSGELFFGEGSRLTVL.

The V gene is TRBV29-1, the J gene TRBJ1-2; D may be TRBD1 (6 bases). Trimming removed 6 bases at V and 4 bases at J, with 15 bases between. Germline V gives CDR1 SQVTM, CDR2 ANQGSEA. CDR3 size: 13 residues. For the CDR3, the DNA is TGCAGCGTCGAACAGGGTTTTGGCTATGGCTACACCTTC. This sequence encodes CSVEQGFGYGYTF.

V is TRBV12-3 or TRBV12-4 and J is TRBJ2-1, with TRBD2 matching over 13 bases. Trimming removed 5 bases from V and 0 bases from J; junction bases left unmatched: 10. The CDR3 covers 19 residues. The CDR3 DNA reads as TGTGCCAGCAGTCCGGGACTAGCGGGGCTTAACACCTCCTACAATGAGCAGTTCTTC. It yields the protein CASSPGLAGLNTSYNEQFF.

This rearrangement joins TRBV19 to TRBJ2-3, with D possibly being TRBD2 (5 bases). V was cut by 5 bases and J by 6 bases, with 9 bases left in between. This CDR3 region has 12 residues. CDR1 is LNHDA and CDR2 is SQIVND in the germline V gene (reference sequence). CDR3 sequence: CASSPGIDTQYF. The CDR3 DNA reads TGTGCCAGTAGTCCGGGGATTGATACGCAGTATTTT.

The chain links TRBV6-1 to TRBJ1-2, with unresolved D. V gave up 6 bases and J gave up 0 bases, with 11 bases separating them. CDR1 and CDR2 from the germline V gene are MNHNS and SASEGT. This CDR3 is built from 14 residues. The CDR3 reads CASSPTRTNYGYTF. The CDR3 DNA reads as TGTGCCAGCAGCCCGACAAGAACTAACTATGGCTACACCTTC.